This T cell receptor (beta chain) was retrieved from a study of metastatic and nonmetastatic thyroid tumors. About the study: Blood and tumor or nodule tissue repertoires from malignant and benign thyroid patients were compared.

Prior to thyroid surgery, none of the patients had received any treatment. Via MiXCR, TCRdb re-called the PCR reads. The table has fewer than 15,000 clones, less than 15% seen once; the top ten hold less than 15%. This clonotype originated in a female donor with papillary thyroid cancer or a benign thyroid nodule (not recorded which). Some clones in this sample may be carry-over from other donors' samples. The sequencing sample was made of blood.

This CDR3 is CASRGGILQETQYF. CDR3 nucleotide sequence: TGTGCCAGCAGGGGCGGCATCCTCCAAGAGACCCAGTACTTC. The V call is TRBV27, the J call TRBJ2-5; D remains ambiguous. This CDR3 has 14 amino acids. Trimming took 6 bases from V and 1 from J, leaving 12 bases between them. The germline V gene has CDR1 MNHEY and CDR2 SMNVEV (reference sequence).